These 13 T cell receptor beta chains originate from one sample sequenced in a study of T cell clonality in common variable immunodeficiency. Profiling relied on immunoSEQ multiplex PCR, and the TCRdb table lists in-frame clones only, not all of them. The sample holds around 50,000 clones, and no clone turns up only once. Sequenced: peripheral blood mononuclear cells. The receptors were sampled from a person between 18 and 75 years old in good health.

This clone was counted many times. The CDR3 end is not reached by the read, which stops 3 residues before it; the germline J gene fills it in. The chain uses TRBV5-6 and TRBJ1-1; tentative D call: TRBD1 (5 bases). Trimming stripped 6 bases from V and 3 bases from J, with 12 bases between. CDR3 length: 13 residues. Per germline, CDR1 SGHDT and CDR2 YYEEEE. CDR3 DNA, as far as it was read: TGTGCCAGCACCCCGGGGGGGGACACTGAA. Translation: CASTPGGDTE. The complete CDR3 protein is CASTPGGDTEAFF.

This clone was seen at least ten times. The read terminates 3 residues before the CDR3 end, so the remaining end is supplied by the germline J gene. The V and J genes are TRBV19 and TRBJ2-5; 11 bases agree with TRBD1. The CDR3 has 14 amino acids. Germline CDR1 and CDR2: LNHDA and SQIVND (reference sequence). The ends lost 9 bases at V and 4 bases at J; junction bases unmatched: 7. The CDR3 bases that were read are TGTGCCAGCCACGCCGGGACAGGGGGAGAGACC. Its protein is CASHAGTGGET. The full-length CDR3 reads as CASHAGTGGETQYF.

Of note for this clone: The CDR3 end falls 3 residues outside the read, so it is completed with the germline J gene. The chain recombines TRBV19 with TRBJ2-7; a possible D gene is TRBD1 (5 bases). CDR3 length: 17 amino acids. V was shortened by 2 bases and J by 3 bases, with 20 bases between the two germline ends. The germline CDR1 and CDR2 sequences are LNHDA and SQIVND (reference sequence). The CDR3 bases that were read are TGTGCCAGTAGTATATCGTCAATTCCCGACAGAAACTACGAG. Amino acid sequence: CASSISSIPDRNYE. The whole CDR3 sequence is CASSISSIPDRNYEQYF. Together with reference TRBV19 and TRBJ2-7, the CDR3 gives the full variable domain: DGGITQSPKYLFRKEGQNVTLSCEQNLNHDAMYWYRQDPGQGLRLIYYSQIVNDFQKGDIAEGYSVSREKKESFPLTVTSAQKNPTAFYLCASSISSIPDRNYEQYFGPGTRLTVT.

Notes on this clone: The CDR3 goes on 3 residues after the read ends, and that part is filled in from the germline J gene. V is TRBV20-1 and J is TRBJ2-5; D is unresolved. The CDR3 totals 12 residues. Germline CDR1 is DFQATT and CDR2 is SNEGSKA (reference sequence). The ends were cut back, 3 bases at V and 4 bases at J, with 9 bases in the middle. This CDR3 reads CSASGPGETQYF. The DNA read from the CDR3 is TGCAGTGCTAGTGGCCCGGGAGAGACC.

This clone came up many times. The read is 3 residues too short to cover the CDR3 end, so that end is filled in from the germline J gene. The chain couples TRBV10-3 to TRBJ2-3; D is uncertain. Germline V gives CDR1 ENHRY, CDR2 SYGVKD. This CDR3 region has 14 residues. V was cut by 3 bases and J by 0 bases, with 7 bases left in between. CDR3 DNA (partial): TGTGCCATCAGTGATACGGTCAGCACAGATACG. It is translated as CAISDTVSTDT. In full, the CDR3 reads CAISDTVSTDTQYF.

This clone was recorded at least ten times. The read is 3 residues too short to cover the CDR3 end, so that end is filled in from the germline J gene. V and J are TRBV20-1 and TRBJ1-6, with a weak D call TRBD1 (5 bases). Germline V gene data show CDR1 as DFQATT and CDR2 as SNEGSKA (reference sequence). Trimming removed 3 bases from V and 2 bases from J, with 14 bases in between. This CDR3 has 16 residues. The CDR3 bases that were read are TGCAGTGCTAGGCCCAGGGAATTCACCTATAATTCACCC. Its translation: CSARPREFTYNSP. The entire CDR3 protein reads CSARPREFTYNSPLHF.

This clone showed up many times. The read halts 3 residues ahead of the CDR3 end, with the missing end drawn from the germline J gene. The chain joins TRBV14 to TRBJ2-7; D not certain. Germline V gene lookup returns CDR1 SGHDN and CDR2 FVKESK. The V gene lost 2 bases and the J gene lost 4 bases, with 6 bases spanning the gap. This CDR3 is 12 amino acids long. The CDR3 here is CASSQFGYEQYF. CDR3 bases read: TGTGCCAGCAGCCAATTCGGGTACGAG.

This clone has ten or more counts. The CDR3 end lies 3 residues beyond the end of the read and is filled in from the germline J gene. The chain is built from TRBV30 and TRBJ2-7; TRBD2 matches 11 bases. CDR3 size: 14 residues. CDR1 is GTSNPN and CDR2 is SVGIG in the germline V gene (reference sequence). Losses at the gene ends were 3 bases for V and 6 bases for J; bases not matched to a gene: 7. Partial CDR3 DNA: TGTGCCTGGAGATTTACTAGCGGGAGTAGCGAG. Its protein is CAWRFTSGSSE. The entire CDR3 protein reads CAWRFTSGSSEQYF.

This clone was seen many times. The covered CDR3 bases are TGCAGTGCTAGAGATCGGTTGGGACAGGGAAAGGGC. It specifies CSARDRLGQGKG. The full CDR3 protein reads CSARDRLGQGKGYTF. The chain joins TRBV20-1 to TRBJ1-2; 9 bases are shared with TRBD1. The read terminates 3 residues before the CDR3 end, so the remaining end is supplied by the germline J gene. Looked up from germline, CDR1 is DFQATT and CDR2 is SNEGSKA (reference sequence). CDR3 size: 15 residues.

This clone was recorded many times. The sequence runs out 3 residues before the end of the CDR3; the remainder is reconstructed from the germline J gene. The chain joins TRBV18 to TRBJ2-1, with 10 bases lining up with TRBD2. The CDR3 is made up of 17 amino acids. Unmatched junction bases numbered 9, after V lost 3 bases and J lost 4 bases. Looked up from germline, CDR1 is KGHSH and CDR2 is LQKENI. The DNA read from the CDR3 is TGTGCCAGCTCACCTACCTCGGGACTAGCGTATTACAATGAG. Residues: CASSPTSGLAYYNE. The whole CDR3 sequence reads CASSPTSGLAYYNEQFF. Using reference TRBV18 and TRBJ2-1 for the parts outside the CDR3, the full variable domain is NAGVMQNPRHLVRRRGQEARLRCSPMKGHSHVYWYRQLPEEGLKFMVYLQKENIIDESGMPKERFSAEFPKEGPSILRIQQVVRGDSAAYFCASSPTSGLAYYNEQFFGPGTRLTVL.

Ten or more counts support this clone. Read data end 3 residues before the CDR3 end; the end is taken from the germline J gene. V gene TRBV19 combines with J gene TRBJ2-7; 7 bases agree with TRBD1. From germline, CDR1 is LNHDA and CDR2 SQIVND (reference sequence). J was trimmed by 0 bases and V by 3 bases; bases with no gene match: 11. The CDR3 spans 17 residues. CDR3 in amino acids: CASSMRGPGDGSYEQYF. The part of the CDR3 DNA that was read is TGTGCCAGTAGTATGAGGGGGCCCGGGGACGGCTCCTACGAG.

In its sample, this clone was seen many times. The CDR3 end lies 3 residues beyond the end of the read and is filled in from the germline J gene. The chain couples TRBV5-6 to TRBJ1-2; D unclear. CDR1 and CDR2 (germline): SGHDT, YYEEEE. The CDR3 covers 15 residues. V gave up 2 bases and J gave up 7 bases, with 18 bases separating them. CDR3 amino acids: CASSFRVRTIFGYTF. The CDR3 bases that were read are TGTGCCAGCAGCTTTCGGGTCAGAACTATTTTTGGC.

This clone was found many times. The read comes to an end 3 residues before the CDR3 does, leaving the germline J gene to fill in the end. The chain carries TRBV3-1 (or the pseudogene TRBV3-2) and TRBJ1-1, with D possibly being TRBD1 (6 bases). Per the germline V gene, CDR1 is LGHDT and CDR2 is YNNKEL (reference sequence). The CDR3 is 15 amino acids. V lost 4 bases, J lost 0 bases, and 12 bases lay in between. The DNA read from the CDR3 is TGTGCCAGCAGCCCTTCTTGGGGGCTGAACACTGAA. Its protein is CASSPSWGLNTE. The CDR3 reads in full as CASSPSWGLNTEAFF.